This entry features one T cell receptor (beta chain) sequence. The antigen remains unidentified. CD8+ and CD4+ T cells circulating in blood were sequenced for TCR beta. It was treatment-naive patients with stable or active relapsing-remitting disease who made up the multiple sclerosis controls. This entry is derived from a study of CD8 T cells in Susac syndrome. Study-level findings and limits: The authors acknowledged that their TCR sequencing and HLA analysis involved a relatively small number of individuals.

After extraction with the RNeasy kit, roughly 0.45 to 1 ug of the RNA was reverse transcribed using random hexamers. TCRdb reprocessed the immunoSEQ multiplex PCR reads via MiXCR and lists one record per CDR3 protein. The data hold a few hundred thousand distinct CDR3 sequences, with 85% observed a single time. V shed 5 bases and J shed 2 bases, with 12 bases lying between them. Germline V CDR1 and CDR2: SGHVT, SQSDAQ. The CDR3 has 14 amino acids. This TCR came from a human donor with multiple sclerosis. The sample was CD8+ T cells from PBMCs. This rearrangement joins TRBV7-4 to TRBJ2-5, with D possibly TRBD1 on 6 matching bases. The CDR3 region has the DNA TGTGCCAGCAGCCCCCGGGACAAACAAGAGACCCAGTACTTC. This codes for CASSPRDKQETQYF.